Below, 4 T cell receptor beta chains from the same sample are listed, as sequenced in a study of blood T cell repertoires in COVID-19. Clones were sequenced by immunoSEQ multiplex PCR, and TCRdb holds only the in-frame ones, with some missing. The sample lists approximately 250,000 clones, around 84% occurring once. Sequenced material: peripheral blood. Receptors originate from a man aged 40-55 years with acute or convalescent COVID-19.

The chain couples TRBV5-1 to TRBJ1-3; D not certain. The germline gives CDR1 SGHRS, CDR2 YFSETQ. This CDR3 region has 14 residues. The germline V and J ends were trimmed by 0 bases and 2 bases, with 6 bases remaining between them. CDR3 DNA sequence: TGCGCCAGCAGCTTGGACATAACTGGAAACACCATATATTTT. It yields the protein CASSLDITGNTIYF.

This sequence joins TRBV27 and TRBJ1-4; 7 nucleotides match TRBD1. Germline V gene data show CDR1 as MNHEY and CDR2 as SMNVEV (reference sequence). The V and J ends lost 4 bases and 9 bases, in that order; junction bases with no gene match: 11. This CDR3 is 15 amino acids long. Here the CDR3 reads CASSSLTGWEQKLFF. The CDR3 nucleotides are TGTGCCAGCAGTTCACTGACAGGGTGGGAACAAAAACTGTTTTTT.

For the CDR3, the DNA is TGTGCCATCAGTGGCGCCAGGGGTGCGGGTACTGAAGCTTTCTTT. Its protein product is CAISGARGAGTEAFF. The chain couples TRBV10-3 to TRBJ1-1, with TRBD1 as a possible D gene (6 bases). The CDR3 spans 15 residues. The germline V and J ends were trimmed by 4 bases and 5 bases, with 17 bases remaining between them. The V gene's germline CDR1 is ENHRY and CDR2 SYGVKD.

The gene calls are TRBV4-3 and TRBJ2-7; 7 nucleotides agree with TRBD1. The CDR3 extends over 13 amino acids. CDR1 is LGHNA, CDR2 YSLEER, per germline. The V segment lost 6 bases and the J segment 5 bases; nucleotides outside the gene matches: 7. The CDR3: CASRPTGTDEQYF. The CDR3 DNA follows: TGCGCCAGCAGACCGACAGGGACCGACGAGCAGTACTTC.